This T cell receptor (beta chain) was recorded in a study of blood T cell repertoires in COVID-19. TCRdb keeps only in-frame clones here, not all; method: immunoSEQ multiplex PCR. The sample includes 150,000 to 200,000 clones, roughly 80% of them seen just once. Deletions cut 0 bases from V and 4 bases from J, with 6 bases between. Germline values: CDR1 LNHNV, CDR2 YYDKDF (reference sequence). The CDR3 is 14 residues long. Sequencing was performed on peripheral blood. The chain links TRBV15 to TRBJ2-2; no clear D. This receptor was identified in a woman in her 70s with COVID-19, enrolled during active disease. Here the CDR3 reads CATSRDRSTGELFF. CDR3 coding DNA: TGTGCCACCAGCAGAGATCGGAGCACCGGGGAGCTGTTTTTT.